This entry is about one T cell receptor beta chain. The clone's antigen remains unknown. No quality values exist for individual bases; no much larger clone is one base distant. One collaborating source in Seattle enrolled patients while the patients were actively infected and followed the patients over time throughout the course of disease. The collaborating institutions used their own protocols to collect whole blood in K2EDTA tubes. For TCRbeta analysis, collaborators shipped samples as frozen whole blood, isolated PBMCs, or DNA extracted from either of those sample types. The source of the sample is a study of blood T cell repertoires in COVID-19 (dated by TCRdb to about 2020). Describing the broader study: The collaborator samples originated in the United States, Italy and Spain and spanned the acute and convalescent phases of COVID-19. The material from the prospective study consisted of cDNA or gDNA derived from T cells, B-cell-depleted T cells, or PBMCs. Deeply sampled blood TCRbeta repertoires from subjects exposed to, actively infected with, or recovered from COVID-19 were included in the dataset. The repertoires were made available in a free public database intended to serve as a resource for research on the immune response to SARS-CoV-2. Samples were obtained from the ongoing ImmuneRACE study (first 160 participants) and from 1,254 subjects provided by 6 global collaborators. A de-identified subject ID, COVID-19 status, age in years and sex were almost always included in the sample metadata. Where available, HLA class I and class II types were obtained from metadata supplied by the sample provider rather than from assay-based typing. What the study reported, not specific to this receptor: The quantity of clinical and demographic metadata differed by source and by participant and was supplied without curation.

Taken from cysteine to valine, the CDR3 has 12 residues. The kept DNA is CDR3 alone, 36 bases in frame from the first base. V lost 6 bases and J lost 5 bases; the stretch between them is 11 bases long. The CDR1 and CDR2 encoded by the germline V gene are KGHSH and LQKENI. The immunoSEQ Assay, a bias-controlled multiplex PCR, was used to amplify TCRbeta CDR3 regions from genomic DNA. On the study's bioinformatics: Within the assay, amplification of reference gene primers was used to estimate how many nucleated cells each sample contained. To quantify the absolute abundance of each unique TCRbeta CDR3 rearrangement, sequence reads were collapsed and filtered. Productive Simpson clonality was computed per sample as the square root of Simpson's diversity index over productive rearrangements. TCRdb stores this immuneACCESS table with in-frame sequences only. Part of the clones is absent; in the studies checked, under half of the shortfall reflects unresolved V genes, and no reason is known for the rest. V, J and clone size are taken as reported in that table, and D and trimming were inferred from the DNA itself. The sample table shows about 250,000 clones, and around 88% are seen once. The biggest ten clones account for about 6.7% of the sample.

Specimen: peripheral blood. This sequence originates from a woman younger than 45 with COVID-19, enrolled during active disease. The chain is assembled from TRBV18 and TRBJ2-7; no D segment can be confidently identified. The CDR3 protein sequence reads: CASSGPEDEQYV. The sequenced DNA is TGTGCCAGCTCCGGCCCCGAGGACGAGCAGTACGTC.